This T cell receptor beta chain was obtained from a study of blood T cell repertoires in COVID-19 (dated by TCRdb to between 2020 and 2021). As for the study more broadly: Collaborator samples came from the United States, Italy and Spain and covered acute and convalescent phases of COVID-19. The prospective study material was composed of cDNA or gDNA derived from T cells, B-cell-depleted T cells, or PBMCs. The dataset comprised deeply sampled blood TCRbeta repertoires from subjects exposed to, actively infected with, or recovered from COVID-19. The repertoires were released in a freely available public database meant as a resource for research on the immune response to SARS-CoV-2. Samples were obtained from the ongoing ImmuneRACE study (first 160 participants) and from about 1,300 subjects provided by 6 global collaborators. Nearly every sample came with metadata listing a de-identified subject ID, COVID-19 status, age in years and sex. Where available, HLA class I and class II types were obtained from metadata supplied by the sample provider rather than from assay-based typing. Broad study findings and their caveats: Clinical and demographic metadata were provided uncurated, with the amount varying by source and participant.

At one collaborating source in Seattle, patients were enrolled during active infection and were followed longitudinally through the course of disease. Collaborating institutions collected whole blood in K2EDTA tubes following their own protocols. For TCRbeta analysis, collaborators shipped samples in one of three forms: frozen whole blood, isolated PBMCs, or DNA extracted from either of those sample types. TCRbeta CDR3 regions were amplified from genomic DNA by means of the immunoSEQ Assay, a bias-controlled multiplex PCR. As for the original processing: Within the assay, amplification of reference gene primers was used to estimate how many nucleated cells each sample contained. To quantify the absolute abundance of each unique TCRbeta CDR3 rearrangement, sequence reads were collapsed and filtered. For each sample, productive Simpson clonality was calculated as the square root of Simpson's diversity index across productive rearrangements. TCRdb provides this immuneACCESS table in a form limited to in-frame rearrangements. Some clones are lacking; in checked studies, under half of them reflect an unresolved V gene, and why the rest are absent is not known. V and J calls and clone size are those listed in that table; D and trimming were worked out from the DNA. Counted in this sample were hundreds of thousands of clones; around 87% of them appeared once. The ten largest account for about 6% of the sample.

From the cysteine through the phenylalanine, the CDR3 covers 11 amino acids. The only DNA kept is the CDR3, 33 bases in frame from the first base. Trimming at the junction amounts to 8 bases on V and 9 bases on J, and the germline ends lie 14 bases apart. CDR1 is given as SQVTM and CDR2 as ANQGSEA, both from the germline V gene. With respect to this clone: The antigen it binds to is not known. No clone much larger than this one lies a single base away; base qualities are absent.

Recombination connected TRBV29-1 to TRBJ2-1, with TRBD2 as a weak D call on 5 bases. The TCR was taken from a woman aged 45-59 years with COVID-19, enrolled during active disease. Sequencing was done on a sample of peripheral blood. The DNA reads as follows: TGCAGCCCTCGTGAGGGCCTTGAGCAGTTCTTC. It translates as CSPREGLEQFF.